This is a list of T cell receptor beta chains from one sample in a study of blood T cell repertoires in COVID-19. Profiling relied on immunoSEQ multiplex PCR, and the TCRdb table lists in-frame clones only, not all of them. The sample holds about 330,000 clones, 88% seen once. The sample taken for sequencing was peripheral blood. The receptor source for this set is a woman between 50 and 59 years old with active or convalescent COVID-19. Both conserved end residues are part of each CDR3. D genes are given only for firm matches. Only some rows state a clone size, as once, few, many or a class for expanded clones.

cdr3_nt cdr3_aa j_call clone_size d_call v_call
TGTGCCAGCAGCACCGGGACAGGGGATGGAAACACCATATATTTT CASSTGTGDGNTIYF TRBJ1-3 . TRBD1 TRBV6-5
TGTGCCAGCAGTTCTCTAGCGGGCACAGATACGCAGTATTTT CASSSLAGTDTQYF TRBJ2-3 . TRBD2 TRBV28
TGTGCCAGCAGTAGGAGGTTAAATCAGCCCCAGCATTTT CASSRRLNQPQHF TRBJ1-5 . . TRBV6-5
TGTGCCAGCAGCTTCCTAGGGGGTCCCCCGGGCGAGCAGTACTTC CASSFLGGPPGEQYF TRBJ2-7 . . TRBV5-4
TGTGCCTGGACCCGGGACAGAGGGGGTAATTCACCCCTCCACTTT CAWTRDRGGNSPLHF TRBJ1-6 . TRBD1 TRBV30
TGTGCCACCAGCAGAGGCCAGGGGGCCGGAGGCTACACCTTC CATSRGQGAGGYTF TRBJ1-2 . TRBD1 TRBV15
. CASSKVATGAYEQYF TRBJ2-7 few . TRBV21-1
TGTGCCAGCTGGGGGCATTCGGAGACCCAGTACTTC CASWGHSETQYF TRBJ2-5 . . TRBV2
TGTGCCAGCAGCTTGACAGGGGATCAGCCCCAGCATTTT CASSLTGDQPQHF TRBJ1-5 . TRBD1 TRBV7-8
TGTGCCTGGAGTGTACGGGGGGCGGCTAATGAAAAACTGTTTTTT CAWSVRGAANEKLFF TRBJ1-4 . . TRBV30
TGTGCCAGCAGCACTACCCCCCGGGACAGTCGCAATCAGCCCCAGCATTTT CASSTTPRDSRNQPQHF TRBJ1-5 . TRBD1 TRBV7-8
TGTGCCTGGAGTGCGGGACAGGCCGAGCAGTACTTC CAWSAGQAEQYF TRBJ2-7 . TRBD1 TRBV30
TGTGCCAGCAGCAAAGATCGGGGCACTGAAGCTTTCTTT CASSKDRGTEAFF TRBJ1-1 . . TRBV21-1
TGTGCCAGTAGTAGAGGACAGGCTGGAAACACCATATATTTT CASSRGQAGNTIYF TRBJ1-3 . TRBD1 TRBV19
TGTGCCAGCAGTCACAGAGGGGGCTACACCTACGAGCAGTACTTC CASSHRGGYTYEQYF TRBJ2-7 . TRBD1 TRBV27
TGTGCCAGCAGTCTTGCGATGTCCAATGAGCAGTTCTTC CASSLAMSNEQFF TRBJ2-1 once . TRBV6-2/TRBV6-3
TGTGCCAGCAGCGTCTCCGGGACAGCACGTGAAAAACTGTTTTTT CASSVSGTAREKLFF TRBJ1-4 . TRBD1 TRBV9
TGTGCCACCAGCAGAGAGAGCTCCTATAATTCACCCCTCCACTTT CATSRESSYNSPLHF TRBJ1-6 . . TRBV15
TGTGCCAGCAGCTTAGATCGAGGCAGCCGACCTGGGACCCAGTACTTC CASSLDRGSRPGTQYF TRBJ2-5 . . TRBV11-3
TGTGCCAGCAGTCCCTCTGACAGGGTGCGAGGCTACACCTTC CASSPSDRVRGYTF TRBJ1-2 once TRBD1 TRBV28
TGTGCCAGCAGTTCTCCGGGGAATCAGCCCCAGCATTTT CASSSPGNQPQHF TRBJ1-5 . . TRBV28
TGTGCCAGCAGTTTCCGGGGAATTTCCTACGAGCAGTACTTC CASSFRGISYEQYF TRBJ2-7 . . TRBV28
TGTGCCAGCAGACAGGGAATGCGGACTGAAGCTTTCTTT CASRQGMRTEAFF TRBJ1-1 . . TRBV6-1
TGCGCCAGCAGCAGAGAACCGGGACAGGGGTTTGGCTACACCTTC CASSREPGQGFGYTF TRBJ1-2 . TRBD1 TRBV4-3
TGTGCCAGCAGCCAGGGAGGATATGGCTACACCTTC CASSQGGYGYTF TRBJ1-2 . . TRBV27
TGCGCCAGCAGCCAAGAACTCGGACTAGCGGGAGTGTACAATGAGCAGTTCTTC CASSQELGLAGVYNEQFF TRBJ2-1 . TRBD2 TRBV4-3
TGTGCCAGCAGCATCAACAGGGATCAGCCCCAGCATTTT CASSINRDQPQHF TRBJ1-5 . . TRBV5-4
TGTGCCAGCAGCTCGCGGTCAGGGAACATTCAGTACTTC CASSSRSGNIQYF TRBJ2-4 . . TRBV7-3
TGTGCCAGCAGTGACGCTCCCCGACAGGGCGCCTACGAGCAGTACTTC CASSDAPRQGAYEQYF TRBJ2-7 . TRBD1 TRBV6-1